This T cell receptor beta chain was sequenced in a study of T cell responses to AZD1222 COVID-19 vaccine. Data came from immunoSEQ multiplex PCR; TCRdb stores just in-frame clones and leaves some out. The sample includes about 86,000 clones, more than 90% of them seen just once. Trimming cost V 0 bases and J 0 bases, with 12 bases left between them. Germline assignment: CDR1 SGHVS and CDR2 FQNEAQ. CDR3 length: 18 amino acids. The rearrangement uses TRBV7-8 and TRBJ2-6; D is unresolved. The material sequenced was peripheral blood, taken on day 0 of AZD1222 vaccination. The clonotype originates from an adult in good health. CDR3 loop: CASSLAGLDFSGANVLTF. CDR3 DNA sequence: TGTGCCAGCAGCTTAGCGGGTCTAGACTTCTCTGGGGCCAACGTCCTGACTTTC.